This T cell receptor beta chain was captured in a study of response to subunit inactivated influenza vaccine. This clonotype was observed many times. Its antigen is undetermined. V dropped 4 bases and J dropped 10 bases, with 14 bases sitting between them. The germline V gene encodes CDR1 MNHEY and CDR2 SVGEGT. This CDR3 has 12 amino acids. Whole-study results and caveats: It was suggested by the authors that few new T cells are recruited by each seasonal influenza vaccination.

TCRdb called the RT-PCR reads again in MiXCR, with one record for every CDR3 protein. The sample lists roughly 710,000 distinct CDR3 sequences; around 15% were seen once. This chain links TRBV6-2 or TRBV6-3 with TRBJ2-7; D is unclear. The material was PBMCs from blood, obtained around 14 days before vaccination. This TCR derives from a man in his forties or fifties who received an inactivated influenza vaccine. CDR3: CASSLETDKQYF. The CDR3 DNA follows: TGTGCCAGCAGTTTGGAGACCGACAAACAGTACTTC.